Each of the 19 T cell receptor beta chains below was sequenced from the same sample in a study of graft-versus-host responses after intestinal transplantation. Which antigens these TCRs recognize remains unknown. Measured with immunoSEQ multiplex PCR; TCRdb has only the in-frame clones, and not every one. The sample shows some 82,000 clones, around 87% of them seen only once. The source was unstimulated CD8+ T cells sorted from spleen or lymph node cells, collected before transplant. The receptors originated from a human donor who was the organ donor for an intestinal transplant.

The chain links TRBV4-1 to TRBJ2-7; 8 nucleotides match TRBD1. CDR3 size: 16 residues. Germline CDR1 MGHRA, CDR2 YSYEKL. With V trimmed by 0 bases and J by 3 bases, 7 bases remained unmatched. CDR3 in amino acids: CASSQDMGDRGYEQYF. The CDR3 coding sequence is TGCGCCAGCAGCCAAGATATGGGCGACAGGGGCTACGAGCAGTACTTC.

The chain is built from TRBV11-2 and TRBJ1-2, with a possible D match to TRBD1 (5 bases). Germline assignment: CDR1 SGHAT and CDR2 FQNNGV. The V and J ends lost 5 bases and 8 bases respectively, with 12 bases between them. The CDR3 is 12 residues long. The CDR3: CASSGTGAGYTF. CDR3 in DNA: TGTGCCAGCAGCGGCACCGGGGCCGGCTACACCTTC.

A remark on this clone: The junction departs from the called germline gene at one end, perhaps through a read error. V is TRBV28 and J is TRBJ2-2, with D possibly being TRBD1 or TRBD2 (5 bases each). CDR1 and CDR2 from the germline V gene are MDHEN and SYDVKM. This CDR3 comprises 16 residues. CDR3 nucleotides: TGTGCCAGCAGCGAGGCGACGTACGGGACCACCAGGGAGCTGTTTTTT. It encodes CASSEATYGTTRELFF.

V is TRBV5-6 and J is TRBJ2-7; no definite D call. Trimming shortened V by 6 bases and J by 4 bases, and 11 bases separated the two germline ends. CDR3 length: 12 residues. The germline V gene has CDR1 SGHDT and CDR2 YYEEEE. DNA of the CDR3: TGTGCCAGCACCCTCGGCGGTTACGAGCAGTACTTC. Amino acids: CASTLGGYEQYF.

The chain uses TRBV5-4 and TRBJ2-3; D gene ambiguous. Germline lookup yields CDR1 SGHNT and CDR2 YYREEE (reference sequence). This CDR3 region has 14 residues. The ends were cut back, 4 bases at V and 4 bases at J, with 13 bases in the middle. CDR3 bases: TGTGCCAGCAGCCCAACCTCAGTTTCAGATACGCAGTATTTT. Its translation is CASSPTSVSDTQYF.

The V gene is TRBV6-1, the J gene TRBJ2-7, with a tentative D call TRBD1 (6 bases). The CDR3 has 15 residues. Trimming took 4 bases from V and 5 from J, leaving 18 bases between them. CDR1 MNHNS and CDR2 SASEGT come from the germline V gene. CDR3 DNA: TGTGCCAGCAGTGCCTGGACAGCCCCTGGGAACGAGCAGTACTTC. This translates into CASSAWTAPGNEQYF.

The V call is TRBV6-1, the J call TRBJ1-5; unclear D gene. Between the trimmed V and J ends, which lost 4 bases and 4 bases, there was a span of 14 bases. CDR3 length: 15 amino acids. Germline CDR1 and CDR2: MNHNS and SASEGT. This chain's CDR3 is CASSGRDGSNQPQHF. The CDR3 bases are TGTGCCAGCAGTGGGAGGGATGGGAGTAATCAGCCCCAGCATTTT.

The CDR3: CASSLDLTGLLFF. The CDR3 DNA reads TGTGCCAGCAGCCTCGATTTGACAGGTTTGCTGTTTTTT. The chain employs TRBV5-6 and TRBJ2-2; possible D gene TRBD1, 6 bases. Trimming took off 4 bases at V and 13 bases at J, with 17 bases between the two ends. Germline lookup yields CDR1 SGHDT and CDR2 YYEEEE. This CDR3 region has 13 residues.

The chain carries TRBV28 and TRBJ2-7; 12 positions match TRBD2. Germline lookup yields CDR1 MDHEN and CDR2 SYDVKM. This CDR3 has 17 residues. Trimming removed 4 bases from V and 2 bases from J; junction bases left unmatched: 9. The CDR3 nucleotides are TGTGCCAGCAGTTCCGGACTAGCGGGGTCCGGGGCCTACGAGCAGTACTTC. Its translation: CASSSGLAGSGAYEQYF.

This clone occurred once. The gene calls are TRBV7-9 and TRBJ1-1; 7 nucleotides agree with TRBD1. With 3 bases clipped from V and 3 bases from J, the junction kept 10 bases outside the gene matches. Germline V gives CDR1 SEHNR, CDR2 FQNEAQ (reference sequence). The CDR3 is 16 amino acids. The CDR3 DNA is TGTGCCAGCAGCTTGGGTACAGGGGAACCGGACACTGAAGCTTTCTTT. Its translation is CASSLGTGEPDTEAFF.

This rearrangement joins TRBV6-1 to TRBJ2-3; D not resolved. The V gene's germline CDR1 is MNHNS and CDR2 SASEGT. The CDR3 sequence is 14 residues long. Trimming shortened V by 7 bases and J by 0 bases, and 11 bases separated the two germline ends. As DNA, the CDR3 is TGTGCCAGCACTACAATGACTAGCACAGATACGCAGTATTTT. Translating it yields CASTTMTSTDTQYF.

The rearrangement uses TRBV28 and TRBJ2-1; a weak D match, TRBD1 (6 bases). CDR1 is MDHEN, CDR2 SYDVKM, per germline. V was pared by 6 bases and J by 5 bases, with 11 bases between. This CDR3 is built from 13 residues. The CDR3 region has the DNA TGTGCCAGCAGGGCCAGGGGAGACAATGAGCAGTTCTTC. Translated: CASRARGDNEQFF.

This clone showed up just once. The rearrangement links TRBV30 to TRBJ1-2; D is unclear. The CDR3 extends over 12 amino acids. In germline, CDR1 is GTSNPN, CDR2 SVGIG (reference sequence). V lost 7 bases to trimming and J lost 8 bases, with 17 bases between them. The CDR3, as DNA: TGTGCCTTCCGGGCCCGTTGGGAAGGCTACACCTTC. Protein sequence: CAFRARWEGYTF.

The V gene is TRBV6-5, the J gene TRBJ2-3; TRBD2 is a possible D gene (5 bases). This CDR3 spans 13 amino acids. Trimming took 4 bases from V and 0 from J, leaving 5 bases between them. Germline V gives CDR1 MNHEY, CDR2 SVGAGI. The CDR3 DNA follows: TGTGCCAGCAGTTGGACTAGCACAGATACGCAGTATTTT. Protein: CASSWTSTDTQYF.

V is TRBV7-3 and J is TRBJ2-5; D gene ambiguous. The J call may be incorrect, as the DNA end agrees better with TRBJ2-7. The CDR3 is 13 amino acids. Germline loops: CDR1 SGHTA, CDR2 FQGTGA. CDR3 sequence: CASSLDRTYEQYF. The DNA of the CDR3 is TGTGCCAGCAGCTTAGACCGGACCTACGAGCAGTACTTC.

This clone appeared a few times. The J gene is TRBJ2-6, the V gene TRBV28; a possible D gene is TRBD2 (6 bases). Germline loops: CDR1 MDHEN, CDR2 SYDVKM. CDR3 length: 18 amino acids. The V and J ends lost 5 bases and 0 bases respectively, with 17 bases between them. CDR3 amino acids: CASSTRDWTFSGANVLTF. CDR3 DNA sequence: TGTGCCAGCAGTACCCGGGACTGGACGTTCTCTGGGGCCAACGTCCTGACTTTC.

The CDR3 DNA reads as TGTGCCAGCAGCCCCGGGGCGGGACGGACAACTAATGAAAAACTGTTTTTT. Its protein is CASSPGAGRTTNEKLFF. V is TRBV7-8 and J is TRBJ1-4, with D possibly being TRBD1 (5 bases). The CDR3 runs 17 residues. With 5 bases removed from V and 0 bases from J, the gap between germline ends came to 16 bases. Germline V gives CDR1 SGHVS, CDR2 FQNEAQ.

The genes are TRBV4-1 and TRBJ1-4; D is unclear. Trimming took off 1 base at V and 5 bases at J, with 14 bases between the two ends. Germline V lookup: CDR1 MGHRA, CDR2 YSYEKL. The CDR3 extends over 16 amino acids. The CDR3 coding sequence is TGCGCCAGCAGCCAAGGAATATCTGCAGCGAATGAAAAACTGTTTTTT. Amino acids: CASSQGISAANEKLFF.

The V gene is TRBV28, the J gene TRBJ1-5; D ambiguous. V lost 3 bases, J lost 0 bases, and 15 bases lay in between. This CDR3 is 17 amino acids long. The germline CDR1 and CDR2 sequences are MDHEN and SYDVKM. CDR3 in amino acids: CASSLKGPVYSNQPQHF. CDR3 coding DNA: TGTGCCAGCAGTTTGAAGGGTCCCGTTTATAGCAATCAGCCCCAGCATTTT.